The 28 T cell receptor beta chains below were found in one sample sequenced in a study of shared clonotypes between healthy human individuals. CD8 cells regarded as naive lacked CD45RO, were positively chosen for CCR7, and omitted terminally differentiated effector memory CD45RA+ cells. The data were produced by immunoSEQ multiplex PCR, yet TCRdb's version contains in-frame clones alone and is incomplete. Of 1.5 million to 2.5 million clones in the sample, roughly 95% are singletons; the top ten hold 0.9% to 1.5%. Sequenced material: naive CD8+ T cells sorted from blood. These receptors were obtained from a man younger than 35 in good health.

The chain couples TRBV5-5 to TRBJ2-5, with D perhaps assigned TRBD1 or TRBD2 (6 bases each). The V and J ends lost 0 bases and 5 bases respectively, with 11 bases between them. Germline values: CDR1 SGHKS, CDR2 YYEKEE (reference sequence). The CDR3 runs to 14 residues. CDR3 sequence: CASSLVGGEETQYF. CDR3 sequence (DNA): TGTGCCAGCAGCTTGGTGGGGGGCGAGGAGACCCAGTACTTC.

The rearrangement uses TRBV19 and TRBJ2-1; the match to TRBD2 covers 8 bases. J lost 4 bases, V lost 6 bases, and 5 bases had no gene match. This CDR3 is 14 amino acids long. CDR1 LNHDA and CDR2 SQIVND come from the germline V gene (reference sequence). This chain's CDR3 is CASSLTSVYNEQFF. DNA of the CDR3: TGTGCCAGTAGCCTGACTAGCGTTTACAATGAGCAGTTCTTC.

The genes are TRBV9 and TRBJ1-2, with D possibly TRBD1 on 6 matching bases. From germline, CDR1 is SGDLS and CDR2 YYNGEE. The CDR3 extends over 16 amino acids. V was clipped by 3 bases and J by 4 bases, with 19 bases between them. For the CDR3, the DNA is TGTGCCAGCAGCGGCTTAGGGGGGTCCGGACGCTATGGCTACACCTTC. Its translation: CASSGLGGSGRYGYTF.

The CDR3 protein is CASRQGSGWEQYF. The CDR3 DNA sequence: TGTGCCAGCAGACAGGGTTCTGGGTGGGAGCAGTACTTC. The V and J genes are TRBV2 and TRBJ2-7, with a tentative D call TRBD1 (6 bases). This CDR3 has 13 residues. Germline-derived CDR1 and CDR2 are SNHLY and FYNNEI. The V end was cut by 6 bases, the J end by 7 bases, with 16 bases between.

This chain links TRBV10-3 with TRBJ2-3; no clear D. This CDR3 is 14 amino acids long. Germline values: CDR1 ENHRY, CDR2 SYGVKD. V was cut by 3 bases and J by 1 base, with 8 bases left in between. The CDR3 loop is CAISDSYRTDTQYF. As DNA, the CDR3 is TGTGCCATCAGTGACTCGTATCGCACAGATACGCAGTATTTT.

The chain recombines TRBV9 with TRBJ2-5, with D possibly TRBD2 on 6 matching bases. The CDR3 spans 14 residues. V lost 3 bases and J lost 1, with 10 bases in between. Germline assignment: CDR1 SGDLS and CDR2 YYNGEE. This CDR3 reads CASSGGTPQETQYF. DNA of the CDR3: TGTGCCAGCAGCGGAGGGACTCCCCAAGAGACCCAGTACTTC. Using reference TRBV9 and TRBJ2-5 for the parts outside the CDR3, the full variable domain is DSGVTQTPKHLITATGQRVTLRCSPRSGDLSVYWYQQSLDQGLQFLIQYYNGEERAKGNILERFSAQQFPDLHSELNLSSLELGDSALYFCASSGGTPQETQYFGPGTRLLVL.

V usage is TRBV12-5 and J usage is TRBJ1-3, with 9 nucleotides matching TRBD1. The junction had 2 bases not matched to a gene; V was cut back by 2 bases and J by 3 bases. The CDR3 loop spans 15 amino acids. Germline V gives CDR1 LGHNT, CDR2 FRNRAP. This CDR3 reads CASGLTGGFGNTIYF. CDR3 DNA: TGTGCTAGTGGTTTGACAGGGGGCTTTGGAAACACCATATATTTT.

The count of this clone is one. Other DNA sequences of this sample code for an identical CDR3. The chain links TRBV7-9 to TRBJ2-1, with D uncertain. Trimming took off 5 bases at V and 8 bases at J, with 7 bases between the two ends. Germline assignment: CDR1 SEHNR and CDR2 FQNEAQ (reference sequence). The CDR3 runs 11 residues. CDR3 protein: CASSPGDEQFF. The CDR3 DNA is TGTGCCAGCAGCCCGGGCGATGAGCAGTTCTTC.

V is TRBV10-2 and J is TRBJ1-2; D ambiguous. The ends were cut back, 6 bases at V and 4 bases at J, with 6 bases in the middle. The CDR3 sequence is 11 residues long. Per the germline V gene, CDR1 is WSHSY and CDR2 is SAAADI. The CDR3 here is CASRDPYGYTF. CDR3 coding DNA: TGCGCCAGCAGGGATCCCTATGGCTACACCTTC.

The genes are TRBV4-1 and TRBJ1-1, with D possibly TRBD1 on 5 matching bases. V lost 2 bases and J lost 5, with 15 bases in between. This CDR3 is built from 15 residues. Germline V lookup: CDR1 MGHRA, CDR2 YSYEKL. CDR3 loop: CASSQPPPGHTEAFF. The CDR3 DNA reads as TGCGCCAGCAGCCAACCCCCCCCAGGGCATACTGAAGCTTTCTTT.

The CDR3 is CASSPAPVSLSLEQYF. Here the CDR3 DNA reads TGTGCCAGCAGCCCAGCCCCAGTCTCCCTTTCTCTCGAGCAGTACTTC. This chain links TRBV11-2 with TRBJ2-7; no clear D. The length of the CDR3 is 16 residues. The V end was cut by 5 bases, the J end by 6 bases, with 23 bases between. Per germline, CDR1 SGHAT and CDR2 FQNNGV. Full variable domain (remainder filled in from reference TRBV11-2 and TRBJ2-7): EAGVAQSPRYKIIEKRQSVAFWCNPISGHATLYWYQQILGQGPKLLIQFQNNGVVDDSQLPKDRFSAERLKGVDSTLKIQPAKLEDSAVYLCASSPAPVSLSLEQYFGPGTRLTVT.

Details on this clone: Other DNA sequences of this sample code for an identical CDR3. The V and J genes are TRBV30 and TRBJ2-7; D unclear. CDR3 length: 12 residues. V was pared by 0 bases and J by 3 bases, with 6 bases between. Looked up from germline, CDR1 is GTSNPN and CDR2 is SVGIG (reference sequence). CDR3 nucleotide sequence: TGTGCCTGGAGTGTAGGAAGCTACGAGCAGTACTTC. Its protein product is CAWSVGSYEQYF. The full variable domain, with the rest looked up from reference TRBV30 and TRBJ2-7, is SQTIHQWPATLVQPVGSPLSLECTVEGTSNPNLYWYRQAAGRGLQLLFYSVGIGQISSEVPQNLSASRPQDRQFILSSKKLLLSDSGFYLCAWSVGSYEQYFGPGTRLTVT.

The chain employs TRBV7-9 and TRBJ1-1; D unclear. The CDR3 totals 12 residues. Trimming pared 4 bases from V and 2 bases from J, leaving 5 bases between. In germline, CDR1 is SEHNR, CDR2 FQNEAQ (reference sequence). Here the CDR3 DNA reads TGTGCCAGCAGCTCCCACAACACTGAAGCTTTCTTT. It translates to CASSSHNTEAFF.

The chain uses TRBV9 and TRBJ1-3; D not certain. The CDR3 extends over 17 amino acids. Trimming removed 6 bases from V and 5 bases from J, with 24 bases in between. The V gene's germline CDR1 is SGDLS and CDR2 YYNGEE. CDR3 coding DNA: TGTGCCAGCACCAGCAACGAGGACGGCGAAGGAAGAAACACCATATATTTT. This gives the protein CASTSNEDGEGRNTIYF.

This chain joins TRBV6-5 and TRBJ2-3; 7 bases agree with TRBD2. J gave up 3 bases and V 0 bases, and 3 bases lay outside the gene matches. The CDR3 runs to 15 residues. From germline, CDR1 is MNHEY and CDR2 SVGAGI. CDR3 bases: TGTGCCAGCAGTTACTCGCGGGAGCGGACAGATACGCAGTATTTT. The encoded protein is CASSYSRERTDTQYF.

The chain recombines TRBV5-6 with TRBJ2-7, with D tentatively TRBD1 (7 bases). Trimming left V 4 bases short and J 2 bases short, with 19 bases between. This CDR3 has 16 amino acids. CDR1 and CDR2 (germline): SGHDT, YYEEEE. CDR3 in amino acids: CASSPGRRGPPYEQYF. CDR3 bases: TGTGCCAGCAGCCCGGGGAGGAGGGGGCCCCCCTACGAGCAGTACTTC.

The table lists this clone with a few counts. J is TRBJ1-3 and V is TRBV2, with D uncertain. Germline V gives CDR1 SNHLY, CDR2 FYNNEI. This CDR3 comprises 16 residues. V lost 6 bases and J 0 bases, leaving 15 bases between the germline ends. The CDR3 spells CASSLPGYGSGNTIYF. CDR3 coding DNA: TGTGCCAGCAGCCTTCCTGGGTATGGCTCTGGAAACACCATATATTTT.

CDR3 sequence: CASSSLLSTAEGQETQYF. CDR3 bases: TGTGCCAGCAGTTCCCTTCTAAGTACGGCGGAGGGACAAGAGACCCAGTACTTC. The chain carries TRBV27 and TRBJ2-5; tentatively, D is TRBD2 (6 bases). Germline CDR1 is MNHEY and CDR2 is SMNVEV (reference sequence). The CDR3 is made up of 18 amino acids. V was clipped by 4 bases and J by 2 bases, with 23 bases between them.

V gene TRBV6-5 combines with J gene TRBJ2-3, with D perhaps being TRBD1 or TRBD2 (6 bases each). This CDR3 is built from 15 residues. V was shortened by 0 bases and J by 4 bases, with 11 bases between the two germline ends. The germline gives CDR1 MNHEY, CDR2 SVGAGI. Here the CDR3 reads CASSYSGGPPDTQYF. The CDR3 DNA follows: TGTGCCAGCAGTTACTCCGGGGGCCCCCCAGATACGCAGTATTTT.

V and J are TRBV5-6 and TRBJ2-7; the D gene is possibly TRBD1 (6 bases). CDR3 length: 12 residues. Germline values: CDR1 SGHDT, CDR2 YYEEEE. Trimming removed 3 bases from V and 7 bases from J, with 11 bases in between. The DNA for the CDR3 is TGTGCCAGCAGCTGGCAGGGGTTTGAGCAGTACTTC. Its protein is CASSWQGFEQYF.

The DNA for the CDR3 is TGTGCCAGCAGTTTACAGGGGGCGGGTGAGCAGTTCTTC. Its protein product is CASSLQGAGEQFF. This sequence joins TRBV28 and TRBJ2-1, with 8 bases matching TRBD1. Germline loops: CDR1 MDHEN, CDR2 SYDVKM. V lost 2 bases to trimming and J lost 9 bases; unmatched junction nucleotides: 3. This CDR3 has 13 residues.

The J gene is TRBJ1-1, the V gene TRBV7-9; D uncertain. Germline V gene lookup returns CDR1 SEHNR and CDR2 FQNEAQ (reference sequence). CDR3 size: 15 residues. With 2 bases removed from V and 0 bases from J, the gap between germline ends came to 10 bases. The DNA of the CDR3 is TGTGCCAGCAGCTTAATTCTTGGGGTGAACACTGAAGCTTTCTTT. This sequence encodes CASSLILGVNTEAFF.

The gene calls are TRBV30 and TRBJ2-7, with TRBD1 identical over 9 bases. The CDR3 is 15 amino acids. Trimming at V came to 3 bases and at J to 2 bases, leaving 8 bases not matched to a gene. Germline CDR1 GTSNPN, CDR2 SVGIG (reference sequence). CDR3 nucleotide sequence: TGTGCCTGGAGCCAATTGGGGGACAGGGCCTACGAGCAGTACTTC. Translating gives CAWSQLGDRAYEQYF.

This sequence joins TRBV28 and TRBJ1-6; possible D gene TRBD1, 6 bases. Trimming removed 6 bases at V and 7 bases at J, with 10 bases between. This CDR3 has 13 residues. CDR1 is MDHEN, CDR2 SYDVKM, per germline. The CDR3 loop reads CASRSTGNSPLHF. The DNA for the CDR3 is TGTGCCAGCAGGTCGACAGGCAATTCACCCCTCCACTTT.

The rearrangement links TRBV15 to TRBJ1-2; D might be TRBD1 (5 bases). Germline-derived CDR1 and CDR2 are LNHNV and YYDKDF (reference sequence). The V end lost 0 bases, the J end lost 8 bases, and 13 bases lay between the germline ends. This CDR3 is 14 amino acids long. As DNA, the CDR3 is TGTGCCACCAGCAGAGATGAAGGGGTTGTCGGCTACACCTTC. It encodes CATSRDEGVVGYTF.

This clone came up a few times. This chain joins TRBV29-1 and TRBJ2-7; D remains ambiguous. V gave up 7 bases and J gave up 3 bases, with 13 bases separating them. The CDR3 consists of 12 residues. CDR1 is SQVTM, CDR2 ANQGSEA, per germline. CDR3 in DNA: TGCAGCGCCTGCCTCTTAGGCTACGAGCAGTACTTC. As protein: CSACLLGYEQYF.

Written as DNA, the CDR3 is TGTGCCAGCACCGAGTCGGGGAGCTCCTATAATTCACCCCTCCACTTT. It is translated as CASTESGSSYNSPLHF. This chain links TRBV27 with TRBJ1-6; D unclear. Germline CDR1 is MNHEY and CDR2 is SMNVEV (reference sequence). The V and J ends lost 7 bases and 0 bases respectively, with 13 bases between them. This CDR3 comprises 16 residues.

This clone has just one count. Other nucleotide sequences from this sample produce the same CDR3. This rearrangement joins TRBV7-9 to TRBJ2-5; the D is unclear. The V end lost 0 bases, the J end lost 5 bases, and 7 bases lay between the germline ends. Germline values: CDR1 SEHNR, CDR2 FQNEAQ (reference sequence). The CDR3 consists of 13 residues. For the CDR3, the DNA is TGTGCCAGCAGCTTAGCAAATGAGGAGACCCAGTACTTC. Its protein product is CASSLANEETQYF.